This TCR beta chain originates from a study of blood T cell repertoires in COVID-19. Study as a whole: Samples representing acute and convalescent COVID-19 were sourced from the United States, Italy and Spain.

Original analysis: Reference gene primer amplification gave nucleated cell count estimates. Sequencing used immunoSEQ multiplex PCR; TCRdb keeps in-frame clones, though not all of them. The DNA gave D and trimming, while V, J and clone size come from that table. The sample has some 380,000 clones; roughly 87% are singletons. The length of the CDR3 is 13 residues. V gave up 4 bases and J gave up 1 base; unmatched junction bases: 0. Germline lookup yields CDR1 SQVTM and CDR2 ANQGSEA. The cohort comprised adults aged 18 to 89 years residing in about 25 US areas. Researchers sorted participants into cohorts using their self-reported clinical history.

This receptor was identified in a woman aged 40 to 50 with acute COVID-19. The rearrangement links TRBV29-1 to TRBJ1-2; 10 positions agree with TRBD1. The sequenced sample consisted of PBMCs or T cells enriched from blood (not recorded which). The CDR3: CSVGTGGNYGYTF. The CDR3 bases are TGCAGCGTTGGGACAGGGGGTAACTATGGCTACACCTTC.